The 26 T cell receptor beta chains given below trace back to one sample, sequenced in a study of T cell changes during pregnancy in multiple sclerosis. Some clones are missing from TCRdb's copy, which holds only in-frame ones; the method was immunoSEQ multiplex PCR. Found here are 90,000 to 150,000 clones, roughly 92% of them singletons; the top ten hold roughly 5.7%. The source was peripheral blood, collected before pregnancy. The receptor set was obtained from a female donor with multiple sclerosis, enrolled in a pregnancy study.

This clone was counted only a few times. The CDR3 nucleotides are TGTGCCAGCAGCGTAGGTGGTAGCCCCAATGAGCAGTTCTTC. It yields the protein CASSVGGSPNEQFF. J is TRBJ2-1 and V is TRBV9, with no clear D. V was clipped by 0 bases and J by 6 bases, with 10 bases between them. The CDR3 is 14 amino acids. Germline loops: CDR1 SGDLS, CDR2 YYNGEE.

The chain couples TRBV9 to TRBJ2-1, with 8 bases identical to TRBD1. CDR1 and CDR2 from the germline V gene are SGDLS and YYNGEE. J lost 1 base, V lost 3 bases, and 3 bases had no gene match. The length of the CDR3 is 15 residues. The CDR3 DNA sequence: TGTGCCAGCAGCGAAACAGGGGGTTCCTACAATGAGCAGTTCTTC. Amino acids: CASSETGGSYNEQFF.

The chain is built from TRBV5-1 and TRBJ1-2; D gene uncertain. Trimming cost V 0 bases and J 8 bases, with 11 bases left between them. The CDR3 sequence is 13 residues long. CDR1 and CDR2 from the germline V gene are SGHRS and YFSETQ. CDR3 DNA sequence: TGCGCCAGCAGCTTGGAAGGGCTAGCCGGCTACACCTTC. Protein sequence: CASSLEGLAGYTF.

The CDR3 DNA sequence: TGCGCCAGCAGGGAAGGACTAGCGGGCCCCTCCCTTACCGGGGAGCTGTTTTTT. Amino acids: CASREGLAGPSLTGELFF. The gene calls are TRBV5-1 and TRBJ2-2, with TRBD2 matching over 11 bases. CDR3 length: 18 amino acids. Germline trimming cut 5 bases from V and 5 bases from J; bases unmatched to any gene: 14. Germline loops: CDR1 SGHRS, CDR2 YFSETQ.

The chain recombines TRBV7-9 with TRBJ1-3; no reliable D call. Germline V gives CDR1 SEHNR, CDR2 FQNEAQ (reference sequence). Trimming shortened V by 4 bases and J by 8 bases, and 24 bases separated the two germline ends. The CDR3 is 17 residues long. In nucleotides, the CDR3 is TGTGCCAGCAGCTCAACTAGTCAGTGGCAGTCCCTAGACACCATATATTTT. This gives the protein CASSSTSQWQSLDTIYF.

CDR3 DNA: TGTGCCACCGACCGGAGGGGCGTGAATGGCTACACCTTC. Its translation is CATDRRGVNGYTF. The chain has TRBV5-8 and TRBJ1-2; D might be TRBD1 (5 bases). V lost 9 bases to trimming and J lost 6 bases, with 18 bases between them. The CDR3 is 13 residues long. Germline assignment: CDR1 SGHTS and CDR2 YDEGEE.

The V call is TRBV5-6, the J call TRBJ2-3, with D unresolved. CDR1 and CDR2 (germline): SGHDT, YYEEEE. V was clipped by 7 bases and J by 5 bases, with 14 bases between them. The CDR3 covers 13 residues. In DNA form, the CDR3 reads TGTGCCAGCGCCCGCGGCGCGCAAGATACGCAGTATTTT. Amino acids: CASARGAQDTQYF.

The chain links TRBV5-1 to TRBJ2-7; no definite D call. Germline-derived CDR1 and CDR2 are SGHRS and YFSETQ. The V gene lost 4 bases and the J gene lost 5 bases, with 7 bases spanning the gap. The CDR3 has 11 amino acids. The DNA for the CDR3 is TGCGCCAGCAGCGAGTATAACGAGCAGTACTTC. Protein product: CASSEYNEQYF. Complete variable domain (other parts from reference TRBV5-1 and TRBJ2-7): KAGVTQTPRYLIKTRGQQVTLSCSPISGHRSVSWYQQTPGQGLQFLFEYFSETQRNKGNFPGRFSGRQFSNSRSEMNVSTLELGDSALYLCASSEYNEQYFGPGTRLTVT.

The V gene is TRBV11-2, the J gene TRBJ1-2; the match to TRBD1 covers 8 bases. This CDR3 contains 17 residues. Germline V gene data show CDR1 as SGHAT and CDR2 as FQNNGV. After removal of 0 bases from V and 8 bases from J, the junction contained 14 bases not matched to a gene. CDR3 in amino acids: CASSLDEGQGAYGGYTF. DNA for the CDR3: TGTGCCAGCAGCTTAGATGAAGGGCAGGGGGCCTACGGGGGCTACACCTTC.

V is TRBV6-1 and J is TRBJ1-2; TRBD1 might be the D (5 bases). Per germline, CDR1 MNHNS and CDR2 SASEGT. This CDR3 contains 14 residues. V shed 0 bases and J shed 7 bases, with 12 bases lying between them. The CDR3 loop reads CASSEALGGVGYTF. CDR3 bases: TGTGCCAGCAGTGAAGCGCTCGGAGGGGTTGGCTACACCTTC.

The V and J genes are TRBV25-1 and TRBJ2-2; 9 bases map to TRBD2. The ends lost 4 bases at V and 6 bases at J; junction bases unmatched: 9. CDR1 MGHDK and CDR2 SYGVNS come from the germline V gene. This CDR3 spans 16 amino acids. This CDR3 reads CASSAWREGRAGELFF. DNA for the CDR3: TGTGCCAGCAGTGCCTGGCGGGAGGGCCGGGCCGGGGAGCTGTTTTTT.

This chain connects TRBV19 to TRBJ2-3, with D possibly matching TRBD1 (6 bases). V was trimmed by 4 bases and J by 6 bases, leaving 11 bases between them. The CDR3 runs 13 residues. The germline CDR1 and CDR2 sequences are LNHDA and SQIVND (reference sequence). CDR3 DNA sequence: TGTGCCAGTAGTAAGGGACATGCGGATACGCAGTATTTT. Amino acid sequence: CASSKGHADTQYF.

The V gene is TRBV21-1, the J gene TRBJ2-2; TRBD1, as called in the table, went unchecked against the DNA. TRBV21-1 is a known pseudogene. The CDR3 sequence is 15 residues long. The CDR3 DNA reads TGTGCCAGCAGCAAAGAGACAGGGAACACCGGGGAGCTGTTTTTT. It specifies CASSKETGNTGELFF.

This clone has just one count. The CDR3, as DNA: TGTGCCTGGAGTGTTGGTCAGGGTACCCAAGAGACCCAGTACTTC. Translated, it gives CAWSVGQGTQETQYF. The chain is built from TRBV30 and TRBJ2-5; D possibly corresponds to TRBD1 (5 bases). V shed 0 bases and J shed 1 base, with 12 bases lying between them. CDR1 is GTSNPN, CDR2 SVGIG, per germline (reference sequence). This CDR3 has 15 residues.

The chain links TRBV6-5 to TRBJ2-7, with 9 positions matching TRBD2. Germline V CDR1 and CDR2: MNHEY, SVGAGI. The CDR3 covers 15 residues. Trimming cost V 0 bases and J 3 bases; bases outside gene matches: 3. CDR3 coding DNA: TGTGCCAGCAGTTACTCCGGCGGGAGGGTCTACGAGCAGTACTTC. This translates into CASSYSGGRVYEQYF.

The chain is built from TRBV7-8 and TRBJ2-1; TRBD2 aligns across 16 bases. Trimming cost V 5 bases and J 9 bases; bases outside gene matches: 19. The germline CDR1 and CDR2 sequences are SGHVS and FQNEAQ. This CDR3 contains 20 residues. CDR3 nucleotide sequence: TGTGCCAGCAGCCCCGAGGGACTAGCGGGGGGGCGCATATTTATCGTTGAGCAGTTCTTC. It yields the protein CASSPEGLAGGRIFIVEQFF.

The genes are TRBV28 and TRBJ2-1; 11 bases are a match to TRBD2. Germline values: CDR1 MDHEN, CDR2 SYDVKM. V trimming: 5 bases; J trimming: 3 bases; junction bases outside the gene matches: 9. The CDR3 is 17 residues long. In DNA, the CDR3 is TGTGCCAGCAGTCAACCTACGACTAGCGGGATCTACAATGAGCAGTTCTTC. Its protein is CASSQPTTSGIYNEQFF.

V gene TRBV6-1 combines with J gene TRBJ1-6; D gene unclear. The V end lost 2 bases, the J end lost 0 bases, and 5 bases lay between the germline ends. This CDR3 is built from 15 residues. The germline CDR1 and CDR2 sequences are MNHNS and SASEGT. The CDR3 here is CASSESSSYNSPLHF. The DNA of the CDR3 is TGTGCCAGCAGTGAATCTAGCTCCTATAATTCACCCCTCCACTTT.

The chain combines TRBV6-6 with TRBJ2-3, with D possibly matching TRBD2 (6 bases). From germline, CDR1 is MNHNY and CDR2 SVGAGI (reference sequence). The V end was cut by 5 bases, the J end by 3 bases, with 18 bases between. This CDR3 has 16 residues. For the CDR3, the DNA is TGTGCCAGCAGTCTCCAGACTAGTCTTCAGACAGATACGCAGTATTTT. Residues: CASSLQTSLQTDTQYF.

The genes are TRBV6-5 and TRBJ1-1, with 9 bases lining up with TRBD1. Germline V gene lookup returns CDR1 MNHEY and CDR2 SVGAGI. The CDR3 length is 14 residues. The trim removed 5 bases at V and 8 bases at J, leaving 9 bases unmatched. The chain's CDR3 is CASSPPGQGYEAFF. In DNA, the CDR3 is TGTGCCAGCAGTCCGCCAGGACAGGGGTACGAAGCTTTCTTT.

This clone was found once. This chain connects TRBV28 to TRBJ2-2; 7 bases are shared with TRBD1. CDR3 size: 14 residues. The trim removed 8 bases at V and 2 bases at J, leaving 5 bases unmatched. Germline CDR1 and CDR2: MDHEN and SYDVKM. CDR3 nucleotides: TGTGCCAGCGCGGTAGGGGGCAACACCGGGGAGCTGTTTTTT. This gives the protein CASAVGGNTGELFF.

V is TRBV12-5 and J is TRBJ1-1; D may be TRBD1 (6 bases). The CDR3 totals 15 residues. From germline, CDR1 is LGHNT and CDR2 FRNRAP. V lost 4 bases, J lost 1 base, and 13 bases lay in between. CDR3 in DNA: TGTGCTAGTGGTTGGGGCAGGGGCGAGAACACTGAAGCTTTCTTT. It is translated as CASGWGRGENTEAFF.

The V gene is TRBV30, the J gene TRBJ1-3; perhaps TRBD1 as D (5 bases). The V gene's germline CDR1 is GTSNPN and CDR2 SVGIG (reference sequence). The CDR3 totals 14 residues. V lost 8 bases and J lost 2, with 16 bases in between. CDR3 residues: CAPPGGRAGNTIYF. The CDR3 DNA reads TGTGCCCCCCCCGGGGGTCGAGCTGGAAACACCATATATTTT.

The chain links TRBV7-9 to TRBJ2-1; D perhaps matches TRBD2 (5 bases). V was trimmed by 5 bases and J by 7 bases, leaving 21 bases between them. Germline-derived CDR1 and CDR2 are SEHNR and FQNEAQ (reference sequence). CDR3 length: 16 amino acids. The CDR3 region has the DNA TGTGCCAGCAGCCCCTGGTTCGAGGGCCCGGAGAATGAGCAGTTCTTC. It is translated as CASSPWFEGPENEQFF.

Here the CDR3 DNA reads TGTGCCAGCAACACCCCTGGGACAGGGACTGAAGCTTTCTTT. Amino acid sequence: CASNTPGTGTEAFF. The J gene is TRBJ1-1, the V gene TRBV28; 9 bases match TRBD1. The germline V gene encodes CDR1 MDHEN and CDR2 SYDVKM. This CDR3 spans 14 amino acids. J gave up 5 bases and V 7 bases, and 8 bases lay outside the gene matches.

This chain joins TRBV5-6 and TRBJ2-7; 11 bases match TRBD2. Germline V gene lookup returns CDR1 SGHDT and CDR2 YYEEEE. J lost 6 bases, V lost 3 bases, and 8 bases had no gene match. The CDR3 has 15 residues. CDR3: CASSWTSSGRLEQYF. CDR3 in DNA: TGTGCCAGCAGCTGGACCTCTAGCGGGAGGCTCGAGCAGTACTTC. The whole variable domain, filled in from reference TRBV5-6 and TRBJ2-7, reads DAGVTQSPTHLIKTRGQQVTLRCSPKSGHDTVSWYQQALGQGPQFIFQYYEEEERQRGNFPDRFSGHQFPNYSSELNVNALLLGDSALYLCASSWTSSGRLEQYFGPGTRLTVT.